One and the same sample provided the 6 T cell receptor beta chains below, sequenced in a study of OX40 agonist ivuxolimab in advanced cancers. Sequencing used immunoSEQ multiplex PCR; TCRdb keeps in-frame clones, though not all of them. The repertoire has over 50,000 clones, nearly 95% of them found once; the top ten carry roughly 25%. This specimen consisted of CD4+ or CD8+ T cells sorted from blood, obtained in a trial of the OX40 agonist ivuxolimab. These receptors originate from an adult with an advanced solid tumor such as melanoma, head and neck, liver or kidney cancer.

This clone was seen a single time. The gene calls are TRBV27 and TRBJ2-7; 8 bases match TRBD2. The germline V gene has CDR1 MNHEY and CDR2 SMNVEV (reference sequence). V trimming: 5 bases; J trimming: 2 bases; junction bases outside the gene matches: 2. The CDR3 is 13 residues long. CDR3 DNA sequence: TGTGCCAGCAGTCCGGGACTAGCCTACGAGCAGTACTTC. It yields the protein CASSPGLAYEQYF.

This chain connects TRBV19 to TRBJ2-5, with D possibly TRBD1 on 6 matching bases. The V end lost 7 bases, the J end lost 5 bases, and 11 bases lay between the germline ends. The CDR3 is made up of 12 amino acids. CDR1 and CDR2 (germline): LNHDA, SQIVND (reference sequence). The CDR3 DNA sequence: TGTGCCAGTATTTCAGGGGACGAGACCCAGTACTTC. Amino acid sequence: CASISGDETQYF.

This chain uses TRBV27 with TRBJ2-7; the match to TRBD2 covers 10 bases. The length of the CDR3 is 15 residues. CDR1 and CDR2 from the germline V gene are MNHEY and SMNVEV (reference sequence). Trimming at V came to 3 bases and at J to 4 bases, leaving 6 bases not matched to a gene. CDR3 sequence (DNA): TGTGCCAGCAGTTTGAGAGCGGGAGGGCCGTACGAGCAGTACTTC. The encoded protein is CASSLRAGGPYEQYF.

This sequence joins TRBV11-2 and TRBJ2-5; no reliable D call. Germline V gives CDR1 SGHAT, CDR2 FQNNGV. This CDR3 region has 11 residues. V lost 0 bases and J lost 7, with 3 bases in between. CDR3 in amino acids: CASSLDGTQYF. Written as DNA, the CDR3 is TGTGCCAGCAGCTTAGATGGGACCCAGTACTTC.

The chain employs TRBV6-5 and TRBJ2-1; maybe TRBD1 (5 bases). This CDR3 region has 14 residues. CDR1 and CDR2 (germline): MNHEY, SVGAGI. Trimming pared 0 bases from V and 6 bases from J, leaving 9 bases between. CDR3 nucleotides: TGTGCCAGCAGTTACTCGGACAAGATCAATGAGCAGTTCTTC. Residues: CASSYSDKINEQFF.

This clone appeared once. The CDR3 sequence: CASSLASLMETQYF. CDR3 bases: TGTGCCAGCAGTTTAGCTTCCTTAATGGAGACCCAGTACTTC. The chain links TRBV28 to TRBJ2-5; D is uncertain. The CDR3 is 14 amino acids. Germline CDR1 reads MDHEN; CDR2 reads SYDVKM. The V gene lost 2 bases and the J gene lost 5 bases, with 12 bases spanning the gap.